The 7 T cell receptor beta chains below were found in one sample sequenced in a study of T cell responses to AZD1222 COVID-19 vaccine. Method: immunoSEQ multiplex PCR; TCRdb's copy keeps in-frame clones and lacks some. The sample gives 200,000 or so clones, around nine tenths of which show up once; about 8% is in the top ten. The sequencing here drew on peripheral blood, taken on day 0 of AZD1222 vaccination. These receptors were obtained from an adult in good health.

This chain uses TRBV6-5 with TRBJ2-7, with TRBD1 matching over 10 bases. V shed 6 bases and J 7 bases; nucleotides not matched to a gene: 6. Germline CDR1 reads MNHEY; CDR2 reads SVGAGI. This CDR3 contains 13 residues. The CDR3 region has the DNA TGTGCCAGCAGGAGACAGGGGGCAAGGGAGCAGTACTTC. Translation: CASRRQGAREQYF.

The rearrangement joins TRBV7-8 to TRBJ1-6; D unclear. V was pared by 1 base and J by 0 bases, with 7 bases between. Germline V gives CDR1 SGHVS, CDR2 FQNEAQ. The CDR3 loop spans 16 amino acids. The CDR3 sequence: CASSLEAASYNSPLHF. In DNA, the CDR3 is TGTGCCAGCAGCTTAGAGGCGGCCTCCTATAATTCACCCCTCCACTTT.

This clone was observed once. This chain joins TRBV15 and TRBJ1-1, with D possibly TRBD1 on 5 matching bases. CDR1 and CDR2 (germline): LNHNV, YYDKDF (reference sequence). The length of the CDR3 is 14 residues. Trimming left V 3 bases short and J 4 bases short, with 12 bases between. CDR3 in DNA: TGTGCCACCAGCAGGGGGACGGACGGCACTGAAGCTTTCTTT. Residues: CATSRGTDGTEAFF.

This chain uses TRBV5-1 with TRBJ1-1, with D unclear. CDR3 size: 17 residues. Germline assignment: CDR1 SGHRS and CDR2 YFSETQ. Trimming removed 0 bases at V and 0 bases at J, with 15 bases between. The CDR3 DNA follows: TGCGCCAGCAGCTTGGACCCCTGGGTTTCAGTGAACACTGAAGCTTTCTTT. As protein: CASSLDPWVSVNTEAFF.

This clone has only one observation. Here the CDR3 DNA reads TGTGCCAGCAGAGGGGACAGGGGGAACGAGCAGTACTTC. Residues: CASRGDRGNEQYF. The chain employs TRBV2 and TRBJ2-7; 11 bases align to TRBD1. Germline assignment: CDR1 SNHLY and CDR2 FYNNEI. Unmatched junction bases numbered 3, after V lost 6 bases and J lost 5 bases. CDR3 length equals 13 residues.

The J gene is TRBJ2-1, the V gene TRBV2; D is possibly TRBD2 (5 bases). The ends were cut back, 7 bases at V and 3 bases at J, with 10 bases in the middle. The V gene's germline CDR1 is SNHLY and CDR2 FYNNEI. The CDR3 sequence is 13 residues long. CDR3 sequence: CASTEGSYNEQFF. CDR3 DNA sequence: TGTGCCAGCACCGAGGGCAGCTACAATGAGCAGTTCTTC.

The chain is built from TRBV5-1 and TRBJ1-2, with no clear D. Per the germline V gene, CDR1 is SGHRS and CDR2 is YFSETQ. CDR3 length: 13 amino acids. V was pared by 0 bases and J by 7 bases, with 10 bases between. CDR3 bases: TGCGCCAGCAGCTTGGAGGGAATTTCTGGCTACACCTTC. It translates to CASSLEGISGYTF. The full variable domain, rest sourced from reference TRBV5-1 and TRBJ1-2, is KAGVTQTPRYLIKTRGQQVTLSCSPISGHRSVSWYQQTPGQGLQFLFEYFSETQRNKGNFPGRFSGRQFSNSRSEMNVSTLELGDSALYLCASSLEGISGYTFGSGTRLTVV.